Listed below are T cell receptor beta chains from one sample, sequenced in a study of T cells after yellow fever vaccination. TCRdb processed the 5' RACE reads anew with MiXCR; each CDR3 protein has one entry. Of about 350,000 distinct CDR3 sequences listed, 7% to 10% were seen once; the top ten hold about 16%. The sequencing here drew on PBMCs, taken approximately 40 days after the first yellow fever vaccination. The source is a man aged 18 to 29 who received the YFV17D yellow fever vaccine. Both conserved end residues are trimmed from each CDR3. Each record gives: V gene, J gene, CDR3 protein.

>TRBV27|TRBJ2-7
ASSRQTGSYEQY
>TRBV3-1|TRBJ2-2
ASSQGLAGRPTGELF
>TRBV12-3/TRBV12-4|TRBJ2-2
ASSSSGGAGELF
>TRBV11-2|TRBJ1-4
ASSLESGTIF
>TRBV18|TRBJ2-6
ASSPVGGAANVLT
>TRBV7-2|TRBJ2-1
ASTSGGGGYNEQF
>TRBV20-1|TRBJ2-1
SARDFPTSSDEQF
>TRBV11-3|TRBJ2-2
ASSLVGTSTGELF
>TRBV14|TRBJ2-5
ASSHRESETQY
>TRBV20-1|TRBJ1-5
SATPGTGDYQPQH
>TRBV5-1|TRBJ2-7
ASSGGTGKEQY
>TRBV19|TRBJ1-6
ASSISGNNSPLH
>TRBV2|TRBJ1-2
ASSEGPGGAYNYGYT
>TRBV9|TRBJ2-7
ASSVAPAGEDEQY
>TRBV27|TRBJ1-2
ASWTGRHGYT
>TRBV5-1|TRBJ1-2
ASSSGMGQINYGYT
>TRBV2|TRBJ2-1
ASSPAQGHNEQF
>TRBV28|TRBJ1-2
ATDDRDYGYT
>TRBV9|TRBJ1-6
ASSVEYNSPLH
>TRBV12-3/TRBV12-4|TRBJ1-2
ASSAQLYGYT
>TRBV7-2|TRBJ2-3
ASSLRRDFGTDTQY